These T cell receptor beta chains were read from a single sample in a study of blood T cell repertoires in COVID-19. Sequencing used immunoSEQ multiplex PCR; TCRdb keeps in-frame clones, though not all of them. In the table there are about 120,000 clones, around 79% of which are singletons. Sequencing was done on a sample of peripheral blood. The receptors were gathered from a woman older than 75 with active or convalescent COVID-19. Both conserved end residues are part of each CDR3. D genes are given only for firm matches. Size is omitted from some rows. Given values are once, few, many or a class for expanded clones.

v_call,clone_size,d_call,j_call,cdr3_aa,cdr3_nt
TRBV12-5,NA,NA,TRBJ2-2,CASGFSRENPTGELFF,TGTGCTAGTGGTTTCTCACGGGAAAATCCCACCGGGGAGCTGTTTTTT
TRBV5-1,once,TRBD1,TRBJ1-2,CASHESPGTGNYGYTF,TGCGCCAGCCATGAGTCCCCCGGGACAGGGAACTATGGCTACACCTTC
TRBV5-1,NA,NA,TRBJ1-3,CASSLASGTRGNTIYF,TGCGCCAGCAGCTTGGCCTCCGGGACTCGTGGAAACACCATATATTTT
TRBV3-1/TRBV3-2,NA,TRBD1,TRBJ2-7,CASTPGQGIYEQYF,TGTGCCAGCACCCCGGGACAGGGGATTTACGAGCAGTACTTC
TRBV10-3,NA,TRBD2,TRBJ2-1,CAISESTSGTNEQFF,TGTGCCATCAGTGAGTCGACTAGCGGGACTAATGAGCAGTTCTTC
TRBV5-1,few,TRBD2,TRBJ2-5,CASSPGRAGRQETQYF,TGCGCCAGCAGCCCCGGGAGGGCGGGACGTCAAGAGACCCAGTACTTC
TRBV5-6,few,NA,TRBJ2-5,CASSSFPTSGGETQYF,TGTGCCAGCAGCTCCTTTCCCACCAGCGGAGGAGAGACCCAGTACTTC
TRBV3-1/TRBV3-2,NA,TRBD2,TRBJ2-3,CASSQERTIRAGETDTQYF,TGTGCCAGCAGCCAAGAACGTACGATTCGGGCGGGAGAAACAGATACGCAGTATTTT
TRBV5-1,NA,NA,TRBJ2-1,CASSPRGGRDLEDEQFF,TGCGCCAGCAGCCCGAGGGGTGGGCGGGACCTCGAGGATGAGCAGTTCTTC
TRBV11-3,NA,NA,TRBJ1-1,CASSGGAGSTEAFF,TGTGCCAGCAGCGGCGGGGCCGGGAGCACTGAAGCTTTCTTT
TRBV19,NA,NA,TRBJ2-7,CASSRDWAYEQYF,TGTGCCAGTTCTCGGGACTGGGCCTACGAGCAGTACTTC
TRBV2,NA,TRBD1,TRBJ1-3,CASSSDRAGNTIYF,TGTGCCAGCAGTTCGGACAGGGCTGGAAACACCATATATTTT
TRBV18,NA,NA,TRBJ1-1,CASSPPRGGTEAFF,TGTGCCAGCTCACCTCCTCGGGGAGGGACTGAAGCTTTCTTT
TRBV10-3,NA,NA,TRBJ1-2,CAISPGLDYGYTF,TGTGCCATCAGTCCGGGACTCGACTATGGCTACACCTTC
TRBV7-2,once,NA,TRBJ2-1,CASSTRAASSYNEQFF,TGTGCCAGCAGCACGCGAGCGGCCAGCTCCTACAATGAGCAGTTCTTC
TRBV25-1,NA,NA,TRBJ2-7,CASSRGSGYEQYF,TGTGCCAGCAGTAGGGGTAGCGGCTACGAGCAGTACTTC
TRBV7-2,NA,NA,TRBJ1-4,CASSFGGLNEKLFF,TGTGCCAGCAGCTTTGGAGGGCTTAATGAAAAACTGTTTTTT
TRBV6-5,once,TRBD1,TRBJ2-1,CASSYNRDSNNEQFF,TGTGCCAGCAGTTACAACCGGGACAGTAACAATGAGCAGTTCTTC
TRBV11-2,NA,TRBD2,TRBJ2-3,CASSFAGVNTDTQYF,TGTGCCAGCAGCTTCGCGGGAGTTAACACAGATACGCAGTATTTT
TRBV5-1,NA,NA,TRBJ2-3,CASSLGLVDTQYF,TGCGCCAGCAGCTTAGGACTTGTGGATACGCAGTATTTT
TRBV23-1,NA,TRBD2,TRBJ2-1,CASSPREGRHNEQFF,TGCGCCAGCAGTCCCCGGGAGGGCCGGCACAATGAGCAGTTCTTC
TRBV2,NA,TRBD2,TRBJ2-3,CASRRLAGGRTDTQYF,TGTGCCAGCAGGCGACTAGCGGGAGGTAGGACAGATACGCAGTATTTT
TRBV4-2,NA,NA,TRBJ1-4,CASSQPPGVANEKLFF,TGTGCCAGCAGCCAACCCCCAGGGGTGGCTAATGAAAAACTGTTTTTT
TRBV3-1/TRBV3-2,NA,TRBD1,TRBJ2-3,CASSPDRGTQYF,TGTGCCAGCAGCCCGGACAGGGGGACGCAGTATTTT